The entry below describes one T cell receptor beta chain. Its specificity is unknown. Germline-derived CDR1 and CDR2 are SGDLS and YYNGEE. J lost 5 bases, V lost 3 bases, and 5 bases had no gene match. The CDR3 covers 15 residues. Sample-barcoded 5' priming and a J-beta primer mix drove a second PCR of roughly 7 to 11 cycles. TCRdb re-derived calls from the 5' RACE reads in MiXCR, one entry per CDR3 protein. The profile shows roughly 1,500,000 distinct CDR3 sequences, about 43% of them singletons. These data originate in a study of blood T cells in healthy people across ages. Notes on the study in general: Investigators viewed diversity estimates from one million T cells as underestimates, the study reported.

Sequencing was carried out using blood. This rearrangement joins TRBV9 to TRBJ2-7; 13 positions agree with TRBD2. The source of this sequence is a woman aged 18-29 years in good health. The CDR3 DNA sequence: TGTGCCAGCAGCGCGGGACTAGCGGGATCCCACGAGCAGTACTTC. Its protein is CASSAGLAGSHEQYF. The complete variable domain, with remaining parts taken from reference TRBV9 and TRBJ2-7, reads DSGVTQTPKHLITATGQRVTLRCSPRSGDLSVYWYQQSLDQGLQFLIQYYNGEERAKGNILERFSAQQFPDLHSELNLSSLELGDSALYFCASSAGLAGSHEQYFGPGTRLTVT.